This T cell receptor (beta chain) was identified in a study of cytomegalovirus exposure and HLA in healthy donors. PCR used 60 Vbeta primers and 13 Jbeta primers. The repertoire was sequenced with immunoSEQ multiplex PCR; TCRdb's copy has only in-frame clones and lacks some. Here the sample spans 300,000 or so clones, just under 85% being singletons. In this sample, this clone turned up a few times. CDR3 length equals 19 residues. Germline CDR1 SGHTA, CDR2 FQGNSA. Trimming cost V 0 bases and J 4 bases; bases outside gene matches: 9. The TCR sequence derives from a woman aged 40-49 years in good health and CMV-seropositive. The specimen sequenced was PBMCs. This chain connects TRBV7-2 to TRBJ2-7, with TRBD2 matching over 16 bases. CDR3 loop: CASSLAGTSGRALGYEQYF. The CDR3 nucleotides read TGTGCCAGCAGCTTAGCAGGGACTAGCGGGAGGGCCTTGGGGTACGAGCAGTACTTC. Full variable domain (remainder filled in from reference TRBV7-2 and TRBJ2-7): GAGVSQSPSNKVTEKGKDVELRCDPISGHTALYWYRQSLGQGLEFLIYFQGNSAPDKSGLPSDRFSAERTGGSVSTLTIQRTQQEDSAVYLCASSLAGTSGRALGYEQYFGPGTRLTVT.